One T cell receptor beta chain is described in this entry. The antigen is not known. Constant-segment primers served in 5'RACE that generated TCR alpha and TCR beta cDNA libraries bearing sample barcodes and UMIs. Each CDR3 protein gets one entry after TCRdb re-called the 5' RACE reads with MiXCR. Of almost 550,000 distinct CDR3 sequences listed, roughly 20% were seen once; the top ten hold approximately 12%. The V gene lost 1 base and the J gene lost 6 bases, with 14 bases spanning the gap. The germline V gene has CDR1 DFQATT and CDR2 SNEGSKA (reference sequence). The CDR3 sequence is 14 residues long. The data are from a study of T-cell memory formation after mild COVID-19. Study results and limitations: Second-wave clones with a day 37 peak had unconfirmed SARS-CoV-2 specificity. Cross-reactive memory apparently joined, as some responding clones appeared in pre-infection memory. Clones that shrank (day 15 to 85) were balanced CD4/CD8, whereas later expanders leaned CD4+.

The TCR comes from an adult woman who had mild COVID-19 (a few samples of this study predate the infection). Cell type and time point are not known. V and J are TRBV20-1 and TRBJ2-3; TRBD2 is a possible D gene (6 bases). The sequenced material came from PBMCs or a T cell subset sorted from them (not recorded which). CDR3 sequence reads: CSARGYGGTDTQYF. The CDR3 DNA reads as TGCAGTGCTAGAGGGTACGGGGGAACCGATACGCAGTATTTT.